Below, 11 T cell receptor beta chains from the same sample are listed, as sequenced in a study of blood T cell repertoires in COVID-19. This table comes from immunoSEQ multiplex PCR, and its TCRdb copy is limited to in-frame clones, with some not included. Of approximately 50,000 clones in the sample, more than 90% were seen once. The sequenced sample was peripheral blood. These receptors were collected from a man in his forties or fifties with active COVID-19.

CDR3 loop: CASSLAPEVGEKLFF. The CDR3 region has the DNA TGTGCCAGCAGCTTAGCGCCGGAGGTAGGTGAAAAACTGTTTTTT. The chain links TRBV11-1 to TRBJ1-4; D gene ambiguous. CDR1 and CDR2 (germline): SGHAT, FQDESV (reference sequence). The CDR3 loop spans 15 amino acids. The V gene lost 0 bases and the J gene lost 7 bases, with 12 bases spanning the gap. The entire variable domain, with the rest obtained from reference TRBV11-1 and TRBJ1-4, is as follows: EAEVAQSPRYKITEKSQAVAFWCDPISGHATLYWYRQILGQGPELLVQFQDESVVDDSQLPKDRFSAERLKGVDSTLKIQPAELGDSAMYLCASSLAPEVGEKLFFGSGTQLSVL.

This chain connects TRBV5-1 to TRBJ1-4; 8 bases align to TRBD1. V lost 2 bases to trimming and J lost 0 bases; unmatched junction nucleotides: 3. CDR1 SGHRS and CDR2 YFSETQ come from the germline V gene. The CDR3 runs to 16 residues. The CDR3 DNA reads TGCGCCAGCAGCTTCGAACAGGGGGCAACTAATGAAAAACTGTTTTTT. Its translation: CASSFEQGATNEKLFF.

The V gene is TRBV6-5, the J gene TRBJ1-5, with D unresolved. V was cut by 2 bases and J by 5 bases, with 7 bases left in between. The CDR3 loop spans 13 amino acids. Germline lookup yields CDR1 MNHEY and CDR2 SVGAGI. The CDR3 sequence is CASSYKRYQPQHF. In DNA form, the CDR3 reads TGTGCCAGCAGTTACAAGAGATATCAGCCCCAGCATTTT.

This chain joins TRBV4-1 and TRBJ1-2, with 8 nucleotides matching TRBD1. Per germline, CDR1 MGHRA and CDR2 YSYEKL. CDR3 length equals 16 residues. J gave up 5 bases and V 2 bases, and 10 bases lay outside the gene matches. The CDR3 bases are TGCGCCAGCAGCCAACCCCTTAGGACAGGGCAGTATGGCTACACCTTC. Its translation: CASSQPLRTGQYGYTF.

The chain carries TRBV15 and TRBJ1-4, with D possibly TRBD1 on 6 matching bases. Trimming left V 0 bases short and J 11 bases short, with 16 bases between. This CDR3 region has 15 residues. Germline lookup yields CDR1 LNHNV and CDR2 YYDKDF (reference sequence). This CDR3 is CATSREGDTASKLFF. In nucleotides, the CDR3 is TGTGCCACCAGCAGAGAAGGGGACACGGCCTCGAAACTGTTTTTT.

The J gene is TRBJ2-7, the V gene TRBV6-5; 7 nucleotides agree with TRBD1. V dropped 5 bases and J dropped 0; count of bases not matched to a gene: 7. The CDR3 spans 15 residues. Germline CDR1 is MNHEY and CDR2 is SVGAGI. The CDR3 DNA follows: TGTGCCAGCAGTCGACAGGGATTAAGCTCCTACGAGCAGTACTTC. It translates to CASSRQGLSSYEQYF.

The chain employs TRBV6-1 and TRBJ2-7, with TRBD1 identical over 11 bases. Germline assignment: CDR1 MNHNS and CDR2 SASEGT. After removal of 1 base from V and 0 bases from J, the junction contained 5 bases not matched to a gene. The CDR3 is 17 amino acids. The CDR3 region has the DNA TGTGCCAGCAGTGAAGTTCTGGGGACAGGGGGCTCCTACGAGCAGTACTTC. Its protein product is CASSEVLGTGGSYEQYF.

This clone was observed once. The rearrangement links TRBV28 to TRBJ2-3; the match to TRBD2 covers 7 bases. This CDR3 spans 15 amino acids. CDR1 is MDHEN and CDR2 is SYDVKM in the germline V gene. V was pared by 6 bases and J by 0 bases, with 6 bases of the junction left unmatched. The CDR3 region is CASSPGLLSTDTQYF. The CDR3 DNA sequence: TGTGCCAGCAGCCCGGGACTACTCAGCACAGATACGCAGTATTTT.

This chain uses TRBV5-5 with TRBJ1-4; 10 nucleotides match TRBD1. V lost 4 bases, J lost 2 bases, and 5 bases stayed unmatched. CDR3 size: 16 residues. Germline lookup yields CDR1 SGHKS and CDR2 YYEKEE (reference sequence). The CDR3 coding sequence is TGTGCCAGCAGCGGGACAGGGGCGGTCACTAATGAAAAACTGTTTTTT. This gives the protein CASSGTGAVTNEKLFF.

The chain has TRBV19 and TRBJ1-5, with D hard to call. CDR3 length: 15 residues. The germline V gene has CDR1 LNHDA and CDR2 SQIVND (reference sequence). V was cut by 6 bases and J by 1 base, with 13 bases left in between. In nucleotides, the CDR3 is TGTGCCAGTAGCATGCGAGAACGGAGCAATCAGCCCCAGCATTTT. It is translated as CASSMRERSNQPQHF. The full variable domain, in which reference TRBV19 and TRBJ1-5 provide the parts outside the CDR3, is DGGITQSPKYLFRKEGQNVTLSCEQNLNHDAMYWYRQDPGQGLRLIYYSQIVNDFQKGDIAEGYSVSREKKESFPLTVTSAQKNPTAFYLCASSMRERSNQPQHFGDGTRLSIL.

As DNA, the CDR3 is TGTGCAAGTCGCTTAGTCGGCGGGGTCTGGGGAAACACCATATATTTT. Translation: CASRLVGGVWGNTIYF. J is TRBJ1-3 and V is TRBV12-2. TRBV12-2 is marked as a pseudogene. This CDR3 is 16 amino acids long.